What follows is one T cell receptor (beta chain) and its context. The sample belongs to a study of cytomegalovirus exposure and HLA in healthy donors. Study information: Later, an analysis reported that the 110 or so validation repertoires had used the same platform as the roughly 650 first-cohort repertoires.

Sequencing used immunoSEQ multiplex PCR; TCRdb keeps in-frame clones, though not all of them. The sample comprises around 120,000 clones, around 88% of which are singletons, and 4.9% rests with the top ten. Deletions cut 5 bases from V and 9 bases from J, with 20 bases between. Germline V lookup: CDR1 SGHTA, CDR2 FQGNSA. CDR3 length equals 14 residues. The clonotype comes from a young man in good health and CMV-seronegative. The chain uses TRBV7-2 and TRBJ2-7; no reliable D call. Sequencing was carried out using PBMCs. CDR3 sequence (DNA): TGTGCCAGCAGCCAAGCCACGACGGCGGCCAGGCAGTACTTC. This encodes CASSQATTAARQYF.